These T cell receptor beta chains were read from a single sample in a study of early T cells in non-severe SARS-CoV-2 infection. TCRdb reprocessed the 5' RACE reads with MiXCR, giving one entry per CDR3 protein. The sample carries roughly 26,000 distinct CDR3 sequences, roughly 5.3% recorded once. The source material was whole blood. The receptors shown here come from an adult who was a healthcare worker with PCR-confirmed SARS-CoV-2 infection or an uninfected control (not recorded which). The CDR3 runs from the conserved cysteine through the conserved F or W. D genes are given only for firm matches. Part of the rows lack a size; the others show once, few, many or a class for expanded clones.

13,.,TRBJ1-2,TRBV6-1,TRBD1,TGTGCCAGCAGTGGTACAGGGGGGGGCGGCTACACCTTC,CASSGTGGGGYTF
14,many,TRBJ1-1,TRBV20-1,TRBD1,TGCAGTGCTAGAGAAACAGGGGTAAACACTGAAGCTTTCTTT,CSARETGVNTEAFF
16,many,TRBJ1-3,TRBV12-3/TRBV12-4,.,TGTGCCAGCAGCCTGAGTTCTGGGGTGGCTGAAAACACCATATATTTT,CASSLSSGVAENTIYF
15,few,TRBJ2-7,TRBV6-2/TRBV6-3,.,TGTGCCAGCAGTTACTCGATGGGGGGACACTACGAGCAGTACTTC,CASSYSMGGHYEQYF
11,many,TRBJ2-5,TRBV2,.,TGTGCCAGCAGTGTCCAAGAGACCCAGTACTTC,CASSVQETQYF
15,medium-sized,TRBJ2-7,TRBV5-1,TRBD2,TGCGCCAGCAGCCCGACTAGCGGGGGCTCCTACGAGCAGTACTTC,CASSPTSGGSYEQYF
21,many,TRBJ2-3,TRBV5-1,TRBD1,TGCGCCAGCAGCGGTGACCGGGACAGGGCAGCCCCAGCGTGGACCACAGATACGCAGTATTTT,CASSGDRDRAAPAWTTDTQYF
16,many,TRBJ2-1,TRBV7-8,TRBD2,TGTGCCAGCAGCTACCCTAGCGGGGGGGCATGGAATGAGCAGTTCTTC,CASSYPSGGAWNEQFF
14,few,TRBJ2-3,TRBV5-5,.,TGTGCCAGCAGATTAGTAGTAGCAACTGATACGCAGTATTTT,CASRLVVATDTQYF
16,many,TRBJ2-1,TRBV11-2,TRBD1,TGTGCCAGCAGCTTAGAAGACTTTAGGGGGCTTAGTGAGCAGTTCTTC,CASSLEDFRGLSEQFF
16,.,TRBJ2-3,TRBV7-2,.,TGTGCCAGCAGTCCGCAGGGGACCCAACCCTTGAATACGCAGTATTTT,CASSPQGTQPLNTQYF
12,many,TRBJ2-1,TRBV12-2,.,TGTGCAAGTCGCCCCACAGAGCGTGAGCAGTTCTTC,CASRPTEREQFF
16,many,TRBJ1-1,TRBV18,TRBD1,TGTGCCAGCTCACCAACAGGGGCGAGGTTGAACACTGAAGCTTTCTTT,CASSPTGARLNTEAFF
18,many,TRBJ1-1,TRBV7-8,TRBD1,TGTGCCAGCAGTTCACTCGACAGGGTGTTGTCCGGAAACACTGAAGTTTTCTTT,CASSSLDRVLSGNTEVFF
15,many,TRBJ2-7,TRBV11-2,TRBD1,TGTGCCAGCAGCTCCAGGACAGGGGTCTTCTACGAGCAGTACTTC,CASSSRTGVFYEQYF
13,many,TRBJ1-2,TRBV6-2/TRBV6-3,.,TGTGCCAGCAGTTATCCTGATAACTATGGCTACACCTTC,CASSYPDNYGYTF
10,few,TRBJ1-2,TRBV6-5,.,TGTGCCAGCAGTCTACCCTCCCACACCTTC,CASSLPSHTF
11,.,TRBJ2-7,TRBV10-3,.,TGTGCCATCAGTGAGAGATACGAGCAGTACTTC,CAISERYEQYF
15,many,TRBJ2-6,TRBV2,.,TGTGCCAGCAGTGAATCTGGGGCTGGGGCCAACGTCCTGACTTTC,CASSESGAGANVLTF
15,many,TRBJ2-7,TRBV11-2,TRBD1,TGTGCCAGCAGCATCCGGGACAGGGGGTGGGACGAGCAGTACTTC,CASSIRDRGWDEQYF
14,many,TRBJ2-7,TRBV7-9,.,TGTGCCAGCAGCTCACGTCCGGGTATGGGGGAGCAGTACTTC,CASSSRPGMGEQYF
13,.,TRBJ2-5,TRBV12-3/TRBV12-4,.,TGTGCCAGCAGTTTAGCTCCCCAAGAGACCCAGTACTTC,CASSLAPQETQYF
15,once,TRBJ2-7,TRBV10-2,TRBD2,TGCGCCAGCAGTGGGTCTAGCGGGGGATACGGCGAGCAGTACTTC,CASSGSSGGYGEQYF
12,few,TRBJ1-6,TRBV25-1,.,TGTGCCAGCAGTGAATACAGATCACCCCTCCACTTT,CASSEYRSPLHF
16,many,TRBJ2-7,TRBV6-2/TRBV6-3,.,TGTGCCAGCAGTTACTCGATGGGCTTCATGTCCTACGAGCAGTACTTC,CASSYSMGFMSYEQYF
13,many,TRBJ2-4,TRBV3-1,.,TGTGCCAGCAGCCAATCAGCTAAAAACATTCAGTACTTC,CASSQSAKNIQYF
15,many,TRBJ1-4,TRBV11-2,.,TGTGCCAGCAGCTTATCCTTCAGGGCGCCTGAAAAACTGTTTTTT,CASSLSFRAPEKLFF
16,few,TRBJ2-7,TRBV30,.,TGTGCCTGGAGTCCCCCTGAGACCCTACCCTCCTACGAGCAGTACTTC,CAWSPPETLPSYEQYF
14,many,TRBJ1-2,TRBV7-2,TRBD1,TGTGCCAGCAGCCCAGAGGACAGGGTTGGTGGCTACACCTTC,CASSPEDRVGGYTF
12,few,TRBJ2-7,TRBV5-1,.,TGCGCCAGCAGCTTGGTCGGGAGCGAGCAGTACTTC,CASSLVGSEQYF
15,.,TRBJ2-2,TRBV3-1,TRBD1,TGTGCCAGCAGCCCTACAGGGGTTGGCACCGGGGAGCTGTTTTTT,CASSPTGVGTGELFF
12,few,TRBJ2-1,TRBV2,.,TGTGCCAGCTTTGGGGGACGAAATGAGCAGTTCTTC,CASFGGRNEQFF
15,many,TRBJ1-3,TRBV6-1,.,TGTGCCAGCAGTGGACGAGAGTTTTCTGGAAACACCATATATTTT,CASSGREFSGNTIYF
13,.,TRBJ2-4,TRBV10-3,.,TGTGCCATCAGTGCAGGGCCCGAGAACATTCAGTACTTC,CAISAGPENIQYF
15,many,TRBJ1-4,TRBV6-5,TRBD1,TGTGCCAGCAGTTACTCCGGGACAGGGGATGAAAAACTGTTTTTT,CASSYSGTGDEKLFF
14,many,TRBJ1-2,TRBV9,TRBD1,TGTGCCAGCAGCCGGCCCCCAGGGGGTAATGGCTACACCTTC,CASSRPPGGNGYTF
18,few,TRBJ2-2,TRBV14,.,TGTGCCAGCAGCCGACGCACGCTTCCAGGACTTTCCACCGGGGAGCTGTTTTTT,CASSRRTLPGLSTGELFF
16,.,TRBJ2-3,TRBV4-3,.,TGCGCCAGCAGCCAAGATCGTACAGGAGAGGCAGATACGCAGTATTTT,CASSQDRTGEADTQYF
14,many,TRBJ2-1,TRBV2,TRBD1,TGTGCCAGCAGTGAAGGACAGGGTGACAATGAGCAGTTCTTC,CASSEGQGDNEQFF
15,many,TRBJ2-7,TRBV10-3,TRBD1,TGTGCCATCAGTGACCCCCGGGACAGACATGGGGAGCAGTACTTC,CAISDPRDRHGEQYF
13,.,TRBJ2-5,TRBV11-2,.,TGTGCCAGCAGCGTGGGTTCTGAAGAGACCCAGTACTTC,CASSVGSEETQYF
13,.,TRBJ1-1,TRBV24-1,.,TGTGCCACCAGCGGAGGAGCAGGGAATGAAGCTTTCTTT,CATSGGAGNEAFF
14,many,TRBJ2-7,TRBV12-3/TRBV12-4,TRBD1,TGTGCCAGCAGTTTAAGCGGACAGGGTTACGAGCAGTACTTC,CASSLSGQGYEQYF
13,many,TRBJ1-1,TRBV2,.,TGTGCCAGCATCCCCTTAATGAACACTGAAGCTTTCTTT,CASIPLMNTEAFF
16,many,TRBJ2-1,TRBV24-1,.,TGTGCCACCAGTGATCCTCGACTGAGCTCCTACAATGAGCAGTTCTTC,CATSDPRLSSYNEQFF
17,many,TRBJ2-6,TRBV2,.,TGTGCCAGCAGTGGTGATGGGCGGGACTCTGGGGCCAACGTCCTGACTTTC,CASSGDGRDSGANVLTF
15,many,TRBJ1-5,TRBV12-3/TRBV12-4,.,TGTGCCAGCAGTTTAGGGACAGTGGGGAATCAGCCCCAGCATTTT,CASSLGTVGNQPQHF
10,many,TRBJ1-1,TRBV19,.,TGTGCCAGTAGTGCAGGGGTTGCTTTCTTT,CASSAGVAFF
16,many,TRBJ2-1,TRBV9,.,TGTGCCAGCAGCCAAGGGGGGTCCCTCTACAACAATGAGCAGTTCTTC,CASSQGGSLYNNEQFF
14,.,TRBJ2-7,TRBV10-1,TRBD1,TGCGCCAGCATAACCGGGACAGGGGAGTACGAGCAGTACTTC,CASITGTGEYEQYF
11,many,TRBJ2-7,TRBV20-1,.,TGCAGTGCTAGAGTTGGCCGCGAGCAGTACTTC,CSARVGREQYF
14,many,TRBJ1-1,TRBV7-9,.,TGTGCCAGCAGCTTAGGGAAGGCAGACACTGAAGCTTTCTTT,CASSLGKADTEAFF